The text below deals with one T cell receptor (beta chain). Its cognate antigen has yet to be identified. One base away there is no much larger clone; base qualities are not given. The junction shows trimming of 5 bases on V and 3 bases on J, plus 5 bases between the germline ends. The CDR3 holds 11 amino acids from the cysteine to the phenylalanine. Solely the CDR3 DNA is kept, with 33 bases framed from the first base. CDR1 and CDR2 (SGHVS, FQNEAQ) derive from the germline V gene. The sample originates from a study of T cell responses to AZD1222 COVID-19 vaccine (dated by TCRdb to about 2021). About the study as a whole: TCR sequencing was performed for about 240 trial participants, of whom roughly 200 were given two doses of AZD1222 and some 26 were given two doses of MenACWY control vaccine. Enrollment into the trials was organized by age into subgroups of 18-55, 56-69 and 70-plus years, and those subgroups contained roughly 140, 27 and 60 TCR-sequenced participants, respectively. The study at large found these results: In the small 56-69-year group, the increase in depth fell short of significance, most likely because of low power. Conclusions about previously exposed vaccinees are limited because only six or seven AZD1222 recipients were SARS-CoV-2 seropositive at baseline. Because no samples from the day 14 peak response were available, repertoires could be characterized only after the peak T cell response. Reportedly, almost half of the unique spike-specific TCRs recognized epitopes lying outside the regions that are mutated in the B.1.351 and B.1.1.7 variants. Participants were mostly white British and included more females than males, and it was suggested by the authors that clonal diversity may have been underestimated. CD4 TCRs associated with the vaccine covered the entire spike protein, and the dominant responses were in regions 160-218 and 743-854. After two AZD1222 doses, spike-specific TCR breadth and depth were significantly higher than at day 0 and than in MenACWY recipients.

The CDR3 regions of human TCRbeta chains were analyzed by immunosequencing. Processing in the source paper ran as follows. Repertoire TCRs were checked for matches against a reference library of SARS-CoV-2-specific TCRs that had been generated using the MIRA antigen-specificity platform. Breadth meant the fraction of unique TCRs that were SARS-CoV-2-associated, whereas depth meant the fraction of total T cells that were SARS-CoV-2-associated. Using the MIRA data, each spike-specific TCR was assigned both to the spike region to which the TCR was reactive and to a CD4 or CD8 class. Log10-transformed breadth and depth values were compared by one-way ANOVA with Sidak's multiple comparisons tests. TCRdb limited this immuneACCESS table to in-frame rearrangements with V and J called. A share of clones is missing; checked studies link under half to unresolved V genes, and the rest is unexplained. The D gene and trimming were derived from the DNA, and the V and J assignments and clone size from that table. The sample has about 86,000 clones on record, roughly 90% of them singletons. The ten top clones hold about an eighth of the sample.

The time point label of this sample denotes: about 28 days (+/-7) after the second vaccine dose. AZD1222 recipients whose second dose came at about 4 weeks and those whose second dose came at about 12 weeks were combined into one group, since spike-specific TCR depth and breadth did not differ between the two schedules. Vaccinee samples came from UK trials COV001 and COV002, including a single-blind randomized controlled phase 2/3 trial of AZD1222 (ChAdOx1 nCoV-19) in healthy adults. For TCRbeta chain sequencing, PBMC samples from trial participants were taken at day 0 and at day 28 after the second dose.

This receptor was identified in an adult who received the AZD1222 COVID-19 vaccine. The rearranged segments are TRBV7-8 and TRBJ2-7; there is no confident call for the D gene. The source material was peripheral blood, sampled 28 days after the second AZD1222 dose. At the DNA level, the sequence is TGTGCCAGCAGCCCGCTCTACGAGCAGTACTTC. Protein translation: CASSPLYEQYF.